This passage covers 30 T cell receptor beta chains from one sample sequenced in a study of T cell responses to AZD1222 COVID-19 vaccine (dated by TCRdb to the early 2020s). Library preparation was by the immunoSEQ multiplex PCR assay. TCRdb took over this immuneACCESS table, retaining in-frame rearrangements with V and J assigned. Such tables are incomplete; in checked studies, under half of the missing clones stem from an unresolved V gene, and the remainder is unexplained. Across this sample there are roughly 120,000 clones, with about 86% seen only once. Around 17% of the sample is taken by the ten largest. The time point tag for this specimen amounts to: about 28 days (+/-7) after the second vaccine dose. Here the sequenced sample was peripheral blood, taken 28 days after the second AZD1222 dose. The receptors were gathered from an adult who received the AZD1222 COVID-19 vaccine.

CDR3 DNA: TGTGCCAGCAGCTTATTGGGGGGTTTGGCCGCTTTCTTT. Its protein is CASSLLGGLAAFF. The gene calls are TRBV11-2 and TRBJ1-1, with D perhaps TRBD1 (5 bases). The CDR3 is 13 residues long. The V end was cut by 2 bases, the J end by 11 bases, with 15 bases between. In germline, CDR1 is SGHAT, CDR2 FQNNGV.

This clone was found once. The V gene is TRBV3-1 (or the pseudogene TRBV3-2), the J gene TRBJ1-4; 8 positions agree with TRBD1. Germline V gene lookup returns CDR1 LGHDT and CDR2 YNNKEL (reference sequence). The CDR3 totals 16 residues. Trimming removed 1 base from V and 6 bases from J; junction bases left unmatched: 7. CDR3 sequence: CASSQVSGQGHEKLFF. In DNA, the CDR3 is TGTGCCAGCAGCCAAGTATCTGGACAGGGTCATGAAAAACTGTTTTTT.

Only a few counts were recorded for this clone. The genes are TRBV27 and TRBJ2-7; 7 bases line up with TRBD1. This CDR3 has 15 amino acids. CDR1 and CDR2 (germline): MNHEY, SMNVEV (reference sequence). The J segment lost 3 bases and the V segment lost 2 bases, leaving 7 bases of the junction unmatched. The CDR3 loop reads CASSLGDSVFYEQYF. As DNA, the CDR3 is TGTGCCAGCAGTTTAGGGGACAGCGTCTTCTACGAGCAGTACTTC.

The genes are TRBV7-9 and TRBJ2-7; 8 nucleotides align to TRBD1. V lost 1 base and J lost 2; bases outside the gene matches: 4. CDR3 length equals 15 residues. CDR1 and CDR2 (germline): SEHNR, FQNEAQ (reference sequence). The CDR3 protein is CASSLGGTGTYEQYF. The CDR3 DNA is TGTGCCAGCAGCTTAGGCGGGACAGGCACCTACGAGCAGTACTTC.

This clone was observed a single time. The chain employs TRBV2 and TRBJ1-2, with a weak D call TRBD1 (5 bases). Germline CDR1 SNHLY, CDR2 FYNNEI. This CDR3 spans 14 amino acids. Trimming took off 4 bases at V and 7 bases at J, with 16 bases between the two ends. The CDR3 reads CASSGRTLIGGYTF. CDR3 DNA sequence: TGTGCCAGCAGTGGGCGGACATTAATTGGTGGCTACACCTTC.

The V call is TRBV5-4, the J call TRBJ2-7; the D gene is possibly TRBD1 (6 bases). This CDR3 comprises 14 residues. Germline V gene sequence: CDR1 SGHNT, CDR2 YYREEE (reference sequence). Trimming removed 1 base at V and 9 bases at J, with 17 bases between. The DNA of the CDR3 is TGTGCCAGCAGCTTGACAGGGTTCAATTCGGGGCAGTACTTC. This sequence encodes CASSLTGFNSGQYF.

In its sample, this clone was seen a few times. The chain joins TRBV19 to TRBJ1-2; 8 bases line up with TRBD1. Per the germline V gene, CDR1 is LNHDA and CDR2 is SQIVND (reference sequence). The CDR3 runs to 15 residues. V trimming: 5 bases; J trimming: 2 bases; junction bases outside the gene matches: 7. The DNA for the CDR3 is TGTGCCAGTAGTCCCGGACAGGGATACAACTATGGCTACACCTTC. As protein: CASSPGQGYNYGYTF.

The table lists this clone with a few counts. The chain joins TRBV4-1 to TRBJ1-5; D is undetermined. The CDR3 is made up of 13 amino acids. Germline V lookup: CDR1 MGHRA, CDR2 YSYEKL. The V end was cut by 4 bases, the J end by 4 bases, with 8 bases between. The CDR3 is CASSLGRNQPQHF. CDR3 DNA: TGCGCCAGCAGCCTCGGGAGGAATCAGCCCCAGCATTTT.

The chain links TRBV19 to TRBJ1-2, with a possible D match to TRBD1 (6 bases). Germline V CDR1 and CDR2: LNHDA, SQIVND (reference sequence). Between the trimmed V and J ends, which lost 10 bases and 2 bases, there was a span of 14 bases. The CDR3 runs to 13 residues. CDR3 DNA sequence: TGTGCCACCTCGAGCGGGGGCAACTATGGCTACACCTTC. It codes for CATSSGGNYGYTF.

As to this clone: This sample includes further DNA sequences coding for the same CDR3. This rearrangement joins TRBV9 to TRBJ2-7; D is perhaps TRBD2 (6 bases). The CDR3 contains 14 residues. V was trimmed by 0 bases and J by 2 bases, leaving 9 bases between them. Germline CDR1 reads SGDLS; CDR2 reads YYNGEE. CDR3 amino acids: CASSVAAGTYEQYF. The CDR3 region has the DNA TGTGCCAGCAGCGTAGCCGCGGGAACCTACGAGCAGTACTTC. Together with reference TRBV9 and TRBJ2-7, the CDR3 gives the full variable domain: DSGVTQTPKHLITATGQRVTLRCSPRSGDLSVYWYQQSLDQGLQFLIQYYNGEERAKGNILERFSAQQFPDLHSELNLSSLELGDSALYFCASSVAAGTYEQYFGPGTRLTVT.

The chain links TRBV5-4 to TRBJ2-7, with D maybe TRBD1 (5 bases). V lost 5 bases to trimming and J lost 2 bases, with 11 bases between them. Germline loops: CDR1 SGHNT, CDR2 YYREEE (reference sequence). CDR3 length: 13 residues. The CDR3 sequence is CASRPVDTYEQYF. The CDR3 coding sequence is TGTGCCAGCAGACCTGTGGACACCTACGAGCAGTACTTC.

This rearrangement joins TRBV4-1 to TRBJ1-1, with D possibly TRBD1 on 6 matching bases. The CDR3 is 17 residues long. Trimming stripped 0 bases from V and 5 bases from J, with 19 bases between. Germline assignment: CDR1 MGHRA and CDR2 YSYEKL. CDR3 amino acids: CASSQDRGWGTGTEAFF. The CDR3 region has the DNA TGCGCCAGCAGCCAAGATCGGGGTTGGGGAACAGGGACTGAAGCTTTCTTT.

This chain joins TRBV29-1 and TRBJ1-2, with no clear D. Germline V gene lookup returns CDR1 SQVTM and CDR2 ANQGSEA. Trimming stripped 4 bases from V and 7 bases from J, with 16 bases between. This CDR3 contains 13 residues. In DNA form, the CDR3 reads TGCAGCGTTGGGTCAGGAGTTTCAGGTGGCTACACCTTC. This encodes CSVGSGVSGGYTF.

This clone counts as medium-sized. The chain carries TRBV7-8 and TRBJ2-2, with 7 bases identical to TRBD2. Germline lookup yields CDR1 SGHVS and CDR2 FQNEAQ. V was clipped by 5 bases and J by 0 bases; unmatched bases: 6. This CDR3 is 16 amino acids long. For the CDR3, the DNA is TGTGCCAGCAGCCCACGTGGGGGGGCGAACACCGGGGAGCTGTTTTTT. The encoded protein is CASSPRGGANTGELFF.

The rearrangement links TRBV30 to TRBJ1-1; perhaps TRBD1 as D (5 bases). The CDR3 consists of 12 residues. The germline V gene has CDR1 GTSNPN and CDR2 SVGIG (reference sequence). V was pared by 2 bases and J by 4 bases, with 8 bases between. The CDR3 loop is CAWSLGTTEAFF. The CDR3 coding sequence is TGTGCCTGGAGTTTAGGGACCACTGAAGCTTTCTTT. Full variable domain (remainder filled in from reference TRBV30 and TRBJ1-1): SQTIHQWPATLVQPVGSPLSLECTVEGTSNPNLYWYRQAAGRGLQLLFYSVGIGQISSEVPQNLSASRPQDRQFILSSKKLLLSDSGFYLCAWSLGTTEAFFGQGTRLTVV.

The rearrangement uses TRBV7-3 and TRBJ1-4; no clear D. The CDR3 is 13 amino acids. The V and J ends lost 0 bases and 8 bases respectively, with 7 bases between them. Germline V lookup: CDR1 SGHTA, CDR2 FQGTGA. CDR3 protein: CASSLTKGEKLFF. Written as DNA, the CDR3 is TGTGCCAGCAGCTTAACGAAGGGAGAAAAACTGTTTTTT.

The gene calls are TRBV5-1 and TRBJ1-2, with no clear D. CDR1 and CDR2 from the germline V gene are SGHRS and YFSETQ. The V and J ends lost 0 bases and 2 bases respectively, with 17 bases between them. The CDR3 sequence is 17 residues long. The DNA of the CDR3 is TGCGCCAGCAGCTTGGTCCCGTCGGAAGGTCTGAACTATGGCTACACCTTC. The encoded protein is CASSLVPSEGLNYGYTF.

The chain couples TRBV21-1 to TRBJ1-1; the table assigns TRBD1, which was not confirmed against the DNA. TRBV21-1 counts as a pseudogene. CDR3 length: 13 amino acids. CDR3 coding DNA: TGTGCCAGCACGTGGGACAGGAACACTGAAGCTTTCTTT. As protein: CASTWDRNTEAFF.

The chain couples TRBV5-1 to TRBJ1-4; a possible D gene is TRBD1 (6 bases). CDR1 and CDR2 from the germline V gene are SGHRS and YFSETQ. This CDR3 spans 16 amino acids. V lost 0 bases, J lost 7 bases, and 16 bases lay in between. CDR3 residues: CASSLGSSGASEKLFF. CDR3 DNA sequence: TGCGCCAGCAGCTTGGGCTCTTCGGGGGCTAGTGAAAAACTGTTTTTT.

The rearrangement links TRBV6-2 or TRBV6-3 to TRBJ1-2; TRBD1 might be the D (5 bases). Germline loops: CDR1 MNHEY, CDR2 SVGEGT. V lost 2 bases to trimming and J lost 7 bases, with 11 bases between them. The CDR3 length is 13 residues. The CDR3 nucleotides are TGTGCCAGCAGTTACGCGGGGACTTCTGGCTACACCTTC. Its translation: CASSYAGTSGYTF.

The chain recombines TRBV9 with TRBJ2-2; D ambiguous. Trimming removed 1 base at V and 6 bases at J, with 1 base between. Looked up from germline, CDR1 is SGDLS and CDR2 is YYNGEE. This CDR3 has 11 residues. CDR3 amino acids: CASSVSGELFF. The CDR3 DNA sequence: TGTGCCAGCAGCGTATCCGGGGAGCTGTTTTTT.

CDR3 DNA sequence: TGCAGCGCCCTGCTAGGGGACATAGGTCATGGCTACACCTTC. Translation gives CSALLGDIGHGYTF. The chain employs TRBV29-1 and TRBJ1-2; possible D gene TRBD1, 6 bases. Germline V gene lookup returns CDR1 SQVTM and CDR2 ANQGSEA. This CDR3 has 14 amino acids. V was clipped by 7 bases and J by 6 bases, with 21 bases between them.

The chain is built from TRBV2 and TRBJ2-5; 7 bases map to TRBD1. With V trimmed by 5 bases and J by 5 bases, 11 bases remained unmatched. This CDR3 is built from 15 residues. Germline lookup yields CDR1 SNHLY and CDR2 FYNNEI. The CDR3 region has the DNA TGTGCCAGCAGTCGAACGGGTATGACAGGGGAGACCCAGTACTTC. It yields the protein CASSRTGMTGETQYF.

The genes are TRBV5-1 and TRBJ1-4; tentative D call: TRBD1 (5 bases). Germline values: CDR1 SGHRS, CDR2 YFSETQ. Trimming took 4 bases from V and 8 from J, leaving 18 bases between them. The CDR3 has 15 amino acids. The CDR3 DNA is TGCGCCAGCAGCCCGACCGGGGCGGGGAGCGAAAAACTGTTTTTT. Residues: CASSPTGAGSEKLFF.

V and J are TRBV29-1 and TRBJ2-3; D gene unclear. The germline V gene encodes CDR1 SQVTM and CDR2 ANQGSEA. The CDR3 is made up of 12 amino acids. Trimming shortened V by 0 bases and J by 1 base, and 2 bases separated the two germline ends. CDR3 nucleotides: TGCAGCGTTGAAGACCGCACAGATACGCAGTATTTT. Its protein is CSVEDRTDTQYF.

V usage is TRBV7-2 and J usage is TRBJ1-5; 8 bases align to TRBD1. Germline V lookup: CDR1 SGHTA, CDR2 FQGNSA. CDR3 length: 14 residues. Trimming at V came to 4 bases and at J to 6 bases, leaving 5 bases not matched to a gene. CDR3 in DNA: TGTGCCAGCAGCTCACAGGGGGACGGTCAGCCCCAGCATTTT. Amino acid sequence: CASSSQGDGQPQHF.

V gene TRBV28 combines with J gene TRBJ2-1, with 7 bases aligning to TRBD2. Trimming at V came to 7 bases and at J to 0 bases, leaving 9 bases not matched to a gene. Looked up from germline, CDR1 is MDHEN and CDR2 is SYDVKM. The CDR3 has 16 amino acids. CDR3: CASKEETGGSYNEQFF. The CDR3 bases are TGTGCCAGCAAGGAAGAGACGGGAGGCTCCTACAATGAGCAGTTCTTC. Filled out from reference TRBV28 and TRBJ2-1, the complete variable domain reads DVKVTQSSRYLVKRTGEKVFLECVQDMDHENMFWYRQDPGLGLRLIYFSYDVKMKEKGDIPEGYSVSREKKERFSLILESASTNQTSMYLCASKEETGGSYNEQFFGPGTRLTVL.

The count of this clone is one. The chain employs TRBV6-4 and TRBJ1-6, with no clear D. Germline lookup yields CDR1 MRHNA and CDR2 SNTAGT. The CDR3 loop spans 14 amino acids. Deletions cut 6 bases from V and 0 bases from J, with 6 bases between. The chain's CDR3 is CASRDSSYNSPLHF. CDR3 nucleotide sequence: TGTGCCAGCAGAGATAGCTCCTATAATTCACCCCTCCACTTT.

The V gene is TRBV3-1 (or the pseudogene TRBV3-2), the J gene TRBJ2-7, with D uncertain. The CDR3 contains 14 residues. V gave up 0 bases and J gave up 9 bases, with 15 bases separating them. Germline lookup yields CDR1 LGHDT and CDR2 YNNKEL (reference sequence). This chain's CDR3 is CASSQETDFLPQYF. The DNA of the CDR3 is TGTGCCAGCAGCCAAGAAACGGATTTTCTACCGCAGTACTTC.

This clone came up a few times. CDR3 loop: CAISELGSGGTDTQYF. Here the CDR3 DNA reads TGTGCCATCAGTGAGTTGGGTAGCGGAGGCACAGATACGCAGTATTTT. The chain couples TRBV10-3 to TRBJ2-3; D is perhaps TRBD2 (6 bases). From germline, CDR1 is ENHRY and CDR2 SYGVKD. Between the trimmed V and J ends, which lost 1 base and 1 base, there was a span of 12 bases. CDR3 length: 16 amino acids.